This entry lists 25 T cell receptor beta chains sequenced from one sample in a study of blood T cell repertoires in COVID-19. Profiling relied on immunoSEQ multiplex PCR, and the TCRdb table lists in-frame clones only, not all of them. Of about 320,000 clones listed, 80% to 90% were seen once; the top ten hold around 4.6%. The sample consisted of PBMCs or T cells enriched from blood (not recorded which). The receptors here all came from a man aged 25 to 45 who had recovered from COVID-19.

The V call is TRBV19, the J call TRBJ2-7; D may be TRBD2 (6 bases). The V end was cut by 7 bases, the J end by 0 bases, with 31 bases between. Germline CDR1 and CDR2: LNHDA and SQIVND (reference sequence). This CDR3 has 20 amino acids. CDR3 bases: TGTGCCAGTACCGGGTGGGGGGAGCTCGAGTCGGTTGAGAGCTCCTACGAGCAGTACTTC. Protein: CASTGWGELESVESSYEQYF.

The chain has TRBV19 and TRBJ1-2; no clear D. Germline CDR1 is LNHDA and CDR2 is SQIVND (reference sequence). Trimming left V 4 bases short and J 4 bases short, with 19 bases between. The CDR3 loop spans 16 amino acids. This CDR3 is CASSTTSSTSPYGYTF. CDR3 coding DNA: TGTGCCAGTAGTACGACTTCCTCCACCTCCCCCTATGGCTACACCTTC.

This chain uses TRBV28 with TRBJ1-2; 11 nucleotides agree with TRBD1. V gave up 3 bases and J gave up 8 bases; unmatched junction bases: 5. CDR1 is MDHEN, CDR2 SYDVKM, per germline. CDR3 size: 14 residues. The CDR3 here is CASSFSGQGEGYTF. DNA for the CDR3: TGTGCCAGCAGTTTCTCGGGACAGGGGGAAGGCTACACCTTC.

The chain recombines TRBV2 with TRBJ1-1, with D uncertain. The CDR3 has 12 amino acids. Germline V CDR1 and CDR2: SNHLY, FYNNEI. V lost 9 bases to trimming and J lost 10 bases, with 18 bases between them. The CDR3 loop reads CAREGFLAVAFF. The CDR3 coding sequence is TGTGCCAGAGAGGGTTTTCTGGCGGTAGCTTTCTTT.

The J gene is TRBJ2-5, the V gene TRBV7-9; possible D gene TRBD2, 6 bases. The CDR3 runs to 16 residues. Germline CDR1 SEHNR, CDR2 FQNEAQ (reference sequence). The germline V and J ends were trimmed by 5 bases and 2 bases, with 18 bases remaining between them. In DNA form, the CDR3 reads TGTGCCAGCAGCCCAAGACTAGAAAAAGGGCAAGAGACCCAGTACTTC. Translation gives CASSPRLEKGQETQYF.

CDR3 DNA sequence: TGTGCCAGCACATCCCTCACAGGGGGCGCGGAAAAACTGTTTTTT. This encodes CASTSLTGGAEKLFF. This chain links TRBV7-9 with TRBJ1-4, with 9 bases aligning to TRBD1. This CDR3 has 15 amino acids. V trimming: 7 bases; J trimming: 8 bases; junction bases outside the gene matches: 11. The germline V gene has CDR1 SEHNR and CDR2 FQNEAQ (reference sequence).

The chain carries TRBV7-8 and TRBJ2-7, with a tentative D call TRBD2 (5 bases). Per the germline V gene, CDR1 is SGHVS and CDR2 is FQNEAQ. Trimming took off 1 base at V and 4 bases at J, with 11 bases between the two ends. The CDR3 has 14 residues. The CDR3, as DNA: TGTGCCAGCAGCTTAGGGACTCTGGCATACGAGCAGTACTTC. It encodes CASSLGTLAYEQYF. Full variable domain (remainder filled in from reference TRBV7-8 and TRBJ2-7): GAGVSQSPRYKVAKRGQDVALRCDPISGHVSLFWYQQALGQGPEFLTYFQNEAQLDKSGLPSDRFFAERPEGSVSTLKIQRTQQEDSAVYLCASSLGTLAYEQYFGPGTRLTVT.

V is TRBV20-1 and J is TRBJ2-1, with no clear D. V was pared by 4 bases and J by 7 bases, with 8 bases between. Germline V gives CDR1 DFQATT, CDR2 SNEGSKA (reference sequence). This CDR3 comprises 11 residues. As DNA, the CDR3 is TGCAGTGCTATTAAACAGAATGAGCAGTTCTTC. As protein: CSAIKQNEQFF.

The chain combines TRBV27 with TRBJ2-7; TRBD2 aligns across 10 bases. Germline loops: CDR1 MNHEY, CDR2 SMNVEV (reference sequence). CDR3 length: 15 residues. The V gene end was trimmed by 10 bases and the J gene end by 0 bases; junction bases not matched to a gene: 9. CDR3 nucleotide sequence: TGTGCCACCTCCCCCACTAGCGGGGTCTCCTACGAGCAGTACTTC. Translating it yields CATSPTSGVSYEQYF.

The chain recombines TRBV10-3 with TRBJ1-5; 7 bases align to TRBD1. With V trimmed by 3 bases and J by 2 bases, 7 bases remained unmatched. CDR3 size: 16 residues. Looked up from germline, CDR1 is ENHRY and CDR2 is SYGVKD. This CDR3 is CAISESGQRRNQPQHF. The CDR3 DNA reads TGTGCCATCAGTGAATCGGGACAGCGGCGCAATCAGCCCCAGCATTTT.

The chain has TRBV19 and TRBJ1-5, with D unclear. The CDR3 has 14 amino acids. The V end was cut by 6 bases, the J end by 7 bases, with 16 bases between. Germline V gene data show CDR1 as LNHDA and CDR2 as SQIVND (reference sequence). CDR3 sequence: CASRPWSGDQPQHF. The CDR3 bases are TGTGCCAGTAGACCATGGTCGGGAGACCAGCCCCAGCATTTT.

The chain employs TRBV11-2 and TRBJ2-2; a weak D match, TRBD2 (7 bases). Per the germline V gene, CDR1 is SGHAT and CDR2 is FQNNGV. Trimming pared 5 bases from V and 6 bases from J, leaving 16 bases between. The CDR3 is 15 amino acids. This CDR3 reads CASSPAGAGSGELFF. The CDR3 DNA is TGTGCCAGCAGCCCCGCGGGGGCGGGGTCCGGGGAGCTGTTTTTT. The full variable domain, completed using reference TRBV11-2 and TRBJ2-2, is EAGVAQSPRYKIIEKRQSVAFWCNPISGHATLYWYQQILGQGPKLLIQFQNNGVVDDSQLPKDRFSAERLKGVDSTLKIQPAKLEDSAVYLCASSPAGAGSGELFFGEGSRLTVL.

The gene calls are TRBV13 and TRBJ1-2; D possibly corresponds to TRBD1 (5 bases). From germline, CDR1 is PRHDT and CDR2 FYEKMQ (reference sequence). The V gene lost 4 bases and the J gene lost 1 base, with 16 bases spanning the gap. The CDR3 consists of 16 residues. The CDR3 DNA reads as TGTGCCAGCAGCTCACGGGGCGGGGTAGTTAACTATGGCTACACCTTC. This sequence encodes CASSSRGGVVNYGYTF.

The rearrangement links TRBV2 to TRBJ1-5; 10 positions match TRBD1. CDR3 length equals 17 residues. Germline assignment: CDR1 SNHLY and CDR2 FYNNEI. Germline trimming cut 6 bases from V and 5 bases from J; bases unmatched to any gene: 13. CDR3 in amino acids: CASSLVRTGGFDQPQHF. The CDR3 DNA reads TGTGCCAGCAGCCTCGTCAGGACAGGGGGTTTCGATCAGCCCCAGCATTTT. Using reference TRBV2 and TRBJ1-5 for the parts outside the CDR3, the full variable domain is EPEVTQTPSHQVTQMGQEVILRCVPISNHLYFYWYRQILGQKVEFLVSFYNNEISEKSEIFDDQFSVERPDGSNFTLKIRSTKLEDSAMYFCASSLVRTGGFDQPQHFGDGTRLSIL.

CDR3 sequence reads: CASSRSGTGQFNYGYTF. CDR3 DNA sequence: TGTGCCAGCAGCAGATCCGGGACAGGGCAATTTAACTATGGCTACACCTTC. This chain uses TRBV5-6 with TRBJ1-2; 9 bases match TRBD1. J gave up 1 base and V 4 bases, and 11 bases lay outside the gene matches. The CDR3 runs to 17 residues. Germline-derived CDR1 and CDR2 are SGHDT and YYEEEE.

The chain joins TRBV15 to TRBJ1-1; D gene unclear. The CDR3 contains 14 residues. Germline V CDR1 and CDR2: LNHNV, YYDKDF (reference sequence). V gave up 0 bases and J gave up 6 bases, with 11 bases separating them. The chain's CDR3 is CATSRDRRKPEAFF. As DNA, the CDR3 is TGTGCCACCAGCAGAGATAGGCGGAAACCTGAAGCTTTCTTT.

This clone has a handful of counts. V gene TRBV5-6 combines with J gene TRBJ2-7; possibly TRBD2 for D (5 bases). From germline, CDR1 is SGHDT and CDR2 YYEEEE. This CDR3 contains 13 residues. Trimming stripped 3 bases from V and 3 bases from J, with 10 bases between. The CDR3 DNA follows: TGTGCCAGCAGCTCGGTGAGCGGCTACGAGCAGTACTTC. Protein: CASSSVSGYEQYF.

The chain carries TRBV10-2 and TRBJ1-5; D is perhaps TRBD1 (6 bases). Trimming removed 4 bases from V and 2 bases from J, with 9 bases in between. This CDR3 region has 14 residues. From germline, CDR1 is WSHSY and CDR2 SAAADI. The CDR3 DNA is TGCGCCAGCAGTGCAGGGGCACGCAATCAGCCCCAGCATTTT. Its protein product is CASSAGARNQPQHF.

V gene TRBV4-1 combines with J gene TRBJ2-7, with D possibly matching TRBD2 (5 bases). The CDR3 length is 15 residues. The V and J ends lost 2 bases and 1 base respectively, with 12 bases between them. Germline lookup yields CDR1 MGHRA and CDR2 YSYEKL. In DNA form, the CDR3 reads TGCGCCAGCAGCCAACCCGGGATCGATTCCTACGAGCAGTACTTC. It encodes CASSQPGIDSYEQYF.

This chain connects TRBV7-6 to TRBJ2-6; D perhaps matches TRBD1 (6 bases). The germline V gene has CDR1 SGHVS and CDR2 FNYEAQ. V was clipped by 4 bases and J by 14 bases, with 21 bases between them. This CDR3 has 15 amino acids. For the CDR3, the DNA is TGTGCCAGCAGCTCCCGGGACACAGGAGTTGGAATCCTGACTTTC. Its translation is CASSSRDTGVGILTF.

This chain joins TRBV5-6 and TRBJ2-1, with 8 bases that match TRBD2. The germline CDR1 and CDR2 sequences are SGHDT and YYEEEE. CDR3 length: 17 amino acids. The ends lost 5 bases at V and 4 bases at J; junction bases unmatched: 14. The CDR3 region is CASSSSPGLEMYNEQFF. CDR3 nucleotides: TGTGCCAGCAGTTCGTCTCCGGGACTAGAAATGTACAATGAGCAGTTCTTC.

This clone has a handful of counts. The rearrangement uses TRBV19 and TRBJ1-4, with 7 bases identical to TRBD1. The V gene's germline CDR1 is LNHDA and CDR2 SQIVND (reference sequence). This CDR3 region has 14 residues. The V segment lost 5 bases and the J segment 7 bases; nucleotides outside the gene matches: 7. The CDR3 nucleotides are TGTGCCAGTAGTTCGTGGGACAGCCGTGAAAAACTGTTTTTT. Its protein product is CASSSWDSREKLFF.

In its sample, this clone was seen a few times. CDR3 in amino acids: CATHGVGTEAFF. Written as DNA, the CDR3 is TGTGCCACGCACGGGGTGGGTACTGAAGCTTTCTTT. The genes are TRBV28 and TRBJ1-1; D not resolved. Trimming removed 10 bases from V and 5 bases from J, with 14 bases in between. Germline V gives CDR1 MDHEN, CDR2 SYDVKM. The CDR3 totals 12 residues.

V is TRBV7-8 and J is TRBJ2-7; D is undetermined. The CDR3 sequence is 13 residues long. V lost 4 bases and J lost 3, with 10 bases in between. The germline CDR1 and CDR2 sequences are SGHVS and FQNEAQ. The CDR3 reads CASSSGSIYEQYF. CDR3 in DNA: TGTGCCAGCAGCTCCGGGTCAATCTACGAGCAGTACTTC.

The chain combines TRBV19 with TRBJ1-6; TRBD1 matches at 8 bases. V lost 4 bases to trimming and J lost 10 bases; unmatched junction nucleotides: 6. The CDR3 is 14 amino acids. Per germline, CDR1 LNHDA and CDR2 SQIVND (reference sequence). DNA for the CDR3: TGTGCCAGTAGTACAGGACAGGGCACATCACCCCTCCACTTT. It translates to CASSTGQGTSPLHF.